A single sample gave rise to the 24 T cell receptor beta chains below, sequenced in a study of cytomegalovirus exposure and HLA in healthy donors. Produced via immunoSEQ multiplex PCR; TCRdb's table is partial and in-frame only. The sample contains roughly 190,000 clones, more than 75% of which appear only once. Sample: PBMCs. The receptors originated from a man under 40 in good health and CMV-seropositive.

The table lists this clone with a few counts. The chain employs TRBV9 and TRBJ1-2; 7 bases agree with TRBD1. Per germline, CDR1 SGDLS and CDR2 YYNGEE. The CDR3 spans 12 residues. V dropped 2 bases and J dropped 12; count of bases not matched to a gene: 7. The CDR3 DNA reads as TGTGCCAGCAGCGTGGAAACAGGGGATCACACCTTC. Translated, it gives CASSVETGDHTF.

The chain links TRBV4-3 to TRBJ1-4; a weak D match, TRBD1 (6 bases). Germline V lookup: CDR1 LGHNA, CDR2 YSLEER. With 3 bases removed from V and 2 bases from J, the gap between germline ends came to 10 bases. The CDR3 length is 15 residues. CDR3: CASSQPGQTNEKLFF. Written as DNA, the CDR3 is TGCGCCAGCAGCCAGCCCGGACAGACTAATGAAAAACTGTTTTTT.

The V call is TRBV4-1, the J call TRBJ2-7; 11 bases line up with TRBD2. The V gene end was trimmed by 2 bases and the J gene end by 0 bases; junction bases not matched to a gene: 3. The CDR3 consists of 16 residues. Germline loops: CDR1 MGHRA, CDR2 YSYEKL. This chain's CDR3 is CASSQQLAGASYEQYF. The CDR3 DNA reads as TGCGCCAGCAGCCAACAACTAGCGGGAGCCTCCTACGAGCAGTACTTC.

The chain has TRBV20-1 and TRBJ2-1; no clear D gene. Germline V lookup: CDR1 DFQATT, CDR2 SNEGSKA (reference sequence). V lost 5 bases and J lost 9, with 11 bases in between. The CDR3 loop spans 11 amino acids. CDR3 region: CSAANGPEQFF. CDR3 nucleotides: TGCAGTGCTGCAAATGGACCTGAGCAGTTCTTC.

In this sample, this clone turned up once. This chain uses TRBV7-9 with TRBJ2-3; 8 bases are shared with TRBD2. Per germline, CDR1 SEHNR and CDR2 FQNEAQ (reference sequence). The CDR3 has 15 amino acids. Trimming at V came to 5 bases and at J to 2 bases, leaving 6 bases not matched to a gene. The chain's CDR3 is CASSPTGGHTDTQYF. The DNA of the CDR3 is TGTGCCAGCAGCCCGACGGGGGGGCACACAGATACGCAGTATTTT.

The rearrangement links TRBV6-4 to TRBJ2-2; weak D call: TRBD2 (6 bases). CDR1 is MRHNA and CDR2 is SNTAGT in the germline V gene. V was shortened by 7 bases and J by 6 bases, with 15 bases between the two germline ends. The CDR3 extends over 14 amino acids. The CDR3 bases are TGTGCCAGCACCGCTGAGGAGGGATCCGGGGAGCTGTTTTTT. Its translation: CASTAEEGSGELFF.

The gene calls are TRBV28 and TRBJ2-7; D tentatively reads TRBD1 or TRBD2 (5 bases each). This CDR3 has 15 amino acids. Deletions cut 5 bases from V and 1 base from J, with 15 bases between. Germline V lookup: CDR1 MDHEN, CDR2 SYDVKM. CDR3 DNA sequence: TGTGCCAGCAGTAGGGACGACCTACCTTCCTACGAGCAGTACTTC. Encoded protein: CASSRDDLPSYEQYF.

V usage is TRBV6-4 and J usage is TRBJ2-7; 8 bases agree with TRBD1. The V gene's germline CDR1 is MRHNA and CDR2 SNTAGT. V trimming: 10 bases; J trimming: 4 bases; junction bases outside the gene matches: 15. There are 15 residues in the CDR3. The CDR3 spells CANSPGQDYFYEQYF. CDR3 nucleotide sequence: TGTGCCAACTCCCCGGGACAGGACTACTTTTACGAGCAGTACTTC.

This clone was recorded only once. The chain combines TRBV6-5 with TRBJ2-1, with 9 nucleotides matching TRBD1. With V trimmed by 5 bases and J by 7 bases, 6 bases remained unmatched. This CDR3 spans 14 amino acids. The germline V gene has CDR1 MNHEY and CDR2 SVGAGI. The CDR3, as DNA: TGTGCCAGCAGTCCACCGGGACAGGGTAATGAGCAGTTCTTC. This sequence encodes CASSPPGQGNEQFF.

The rearrangement links TRBV5-4 to TRBJ1-1, with a possible D match to TRBD1 (5 bases). The CDR3 extends over 16 amino acids. The germline V gene encodes CDR1 SGHNT and CDR2 YYREEE (reference sequence). V shed 2 bases and J shed 4 bases, with 18 bases lying between them. The CDR3, as DNA: TGTGCCAGCAGCTTAGACCGCCTAGGGGTTGGCACTGAAGCTTTCTTT. As protein: CASSLDRLGVGTEAFF.

J is TRBJ1-5 and V is TRBV6-1; no definite D call. Trimming took off 6 bases at V and 5 bases at J, with 14 bases between the two ends. The CDR3 runs 14 residues. Looked up from germline, CDR1 is MNHNS and CDR2 is SASEGT. The CDR3 DNA sequence: TGTGCCAGCAGGGCCGGAGCGAGGGATCAGCCCCAGCATTTT. Protein: CASRAGARDQPQHF.

CDR3 protein: CSVAGSLAGGNEQFF. CDR3 DNA sequence: TGCAGCGTTGCCGGGTCACTAGCGGGAGGCAATGAGCAGTTCTTC. The rearrangement links TRBV29-1 to TRBJ2-1, with 12 bases fitting TRBD2. Germline V gene data show CDR1 as SQVTM and CDR2 as ANQGSEA. V lost 4 bases, J lost 6 bases, and 7 bases stayed unmatched. CDR3 size: 15 residues.

V is TRBV18 and J is TRBJ2-7, with a possible D match to TRBD1 (6 bases). CDR1 is KGHSH, CDR2 LQKENI, per germline. The CDR3 contains 18 residues. Trimming took off 3 bases at V and 2 bases at J, with 23 bases between the two ends. CDR3 sequence: CASSPLPPQGPLAYEQYF. DNA of the CDR3: TGTGCCAGCTCACCGCTCCCTCCACAGGGCCCCTTGGCCTACGAGCAGTACTTC.

The rearrangement uses TRBV5-1 and TRBJ2-1; D uncertain. The CDR3 is 14 residues long. The ends were cut back, 1 base at V and 8 bases at J, with 13 bases in the middle. From germline, CDR1 is SGHRS and CDR2 YFSETQ. DNA for the CDR3: TGCGCCAGCAGCTTGAGGGCCGCTGGCGATGAGCAGTTCTTC. Translation gives CASSLRAAGDEQFF.

CDR3 sequence: CATRQGGTNEKLFF. CDR3 nucleotide sequence: TGTGCCACCCGGCAGGGGGGCACTAATGAAAAACTGTTTTTT. The chain couples TRBV2 to TRBJ1-4, with 7 bases lining up with TRBD1. V dropped 10 bases and J dropped 2; count of bases not matched to a gene: 7. This CDR3 comprises 14 residues. CDR1 and CDR2 from the germline V gene are SNHLY and FYNNEI.

The genes are TRBV27 and TRBJ1-6; no clear D. V lost 3 bases and J lost 6, with 12 bases in between. This CDR3 contains 15 residues. The germline V gene encodes CDR1 MNHEY and CDR2 SMNVEV (reference sequence). CDR3 nucleotides: TGTGCCAGCAGTTTCTGGCCGCCGCTTAATTCACCCCTCCACTTT. Protein: CASSFWPPLNSPLHF.

This chain links TRBV29-1 with TRBJ2-1; no definite D call. The V end lost 3 bases, the J end lost 0 bases, and 12 bases lay between the germline ends. CDR3 length: 15 residues. Germline CDR1 is SQVTM and CDR2 is ANQGSEA. In DNA form, the CDR3 reads TGCAGCGTTGACGGAACAAGGAGCTCCTACAATGAGCAGTTCTTC. This gives the protein CSVDGTRSSYNEQFF.

Only one count was recorded for this clone. V usage is TRBV15 and J usage is TRBJ1-2, with D hard to call. V lost 0 bases to trimming and J lost 2 bases, with 7 bases between them. This CDR3 region has 14 residues. CDR1 and CDR2 from the germline V gene are LNHNV and YYDKDF (reference sequence). Written as DNA, the CDR3 is TGTGCCACCAGCAGAGATGGGAAGAACTATGGCTACACCTTC. Translation: CATSRDGKNYGYTF.

This chain connects TRBV11-2 to TRBJ2-7, with 9 bases identical to TRBD1. This CDR3 has 16 amino acids. Trimming removed 1 base from V and 1 base from J; junction bases left unmatched: 5. Germline lookup yields CDR1 SGHAT and CDR2 FQNNGV. The CDR3 region is CASSLAGTGNSYEQYF. The CDR3 coding sequence is TGTGCCAGCAGCTTAGCCGGGACAGGGAATTCCTACGAGCAGTACTTC.

V gene TRBV6-5 combines with J gene TRBJ2-1, with TRBD2 matching over 11 bases. The CDR3 spans 15 residues. Germline CDR1 reads MNHEY; CDR2 reads SVGAGI. V dropped 6 bases and J dropped 10; count of bases not matched to a gene: 11. For the CDR3, the DNA is TGTGCCAGCAGCCCGACTAGCGGGACTCGATGGGAGCAGTTCTTC. Translating gives CASSPTSGTRWEQFF.

The CDR3 DNA follows: TGTGCCAGCAGCTCGGGAACCCTTAGCGGGGGGGAGAAAGATACGCAGTATTTT. This codes for CASSSGTLSGGEKDTQYF. The V call is TRBV7-2, the J call TRBJ2-3; 11 bases fit TRBD2. V shed 4 bases, J shed 5 bases, and the junction held 14 bases outside the gene matches. The CDR3 totals 18 residues. The germline CDR1 and CDR2 sequences are SGHTA and FQGNSA. The complete variable domain, with remaining parts taken from reference TRBV7-2 and TRBJ2-3, reads GAGVSQSPSNKVTEKGKDVELRCDPISGHTALYWYRQSLGQGLEFLIYFQGNSAPDKSGLPSDRFSAERTGGSVSTLTIQRTQQEDSAVYLCASSSGTLSGGEKDTQYFGPGTRLTVL.

There are many counts of this clone. The chain carries TRBV19 and TRBJ1-2; TRBD1 aligns across 10 bases. Unmatched junction bases numbered 7, after V lost 5 bases and J lost 4 bases. Germline CDR1 is LNHDA and CDR2 is SQIVND (reference sequence). The CDR3 is 15 residues long. CDR3 loop: CASSGGGQGSYGYTF. CDR3 sequence (DNA): TGTGCCAGTAGTGGAGGGGGACAGGGGAGCTATGGCTACACCTTC.

The sample holds one count of this clone. The chain couples TRBV4-1 to TRBJ2-6; D gene ambiguous. Trimming pared 3 bases from V and 0 bases from J, leaving 12 bases between. Germline V gives CDR1 MGHRA, CDR2 YSYEKL. The CDR3 runs 17 residues. CDR3 DNA: TGCGCCAGCAGCCAGTGGCTCATGACCTCTGGGGCCAACGTCCTGACTTTC. Translating it yields CASSQWLMTSGANVLTF.

This clone was counted a single time. V is TRBV7-9 and J is TRBJ1-1; the D gene is possibly TRBD1 (6 bases). The V gene's germline CDR1 is SEHNR and CDR2 FQNEAQ (reference sequence). V lost 1 base to trimming and J lost 2 bases, with 8 bases between them. CDR3 length: 14 amino acids. CDR3 amino acids: CASSLGRGNTEAFF. The CDR3 nucleotides read TGTGCCAGCAGCTTAGGCAGGGGAAACACTGAAGCTTTCTTT.